A single T cell receptor beta chain is shown here with its context. This CDR3 region has 15 residues. V lost 3 bases and J lost 1; bases outside the gene matches: 5. CDR1 SGHDT and CDR2 YYEEEE come from the germline V gene. These data come from a study of blood T cell repertoires in COVID-19. Study as a whole: Sample material is recorded as cDNA or gDNA derived from T cells, B-cell-depleted T cells, or PBMCs.

As handled by the study authors: Reference gene primer amplification in the assay estimated nucleated cell counts. Libraries were prepared by immunoSEQ multiplex PCR; TCRdb keeps only in-frame clonotypes and omits some of them. That table gives V, J and clone size, and the DNA gave D and trimming. The sample lists about 260,000 clones, 87% occurring once. J is TRBJ1-1 and V is TRBV5-6, with 8 bases lining up with TRBD1. The specimen was peripheral blood. The receptor comes from a woman aged 40 to 55 who had recovered from COVID-19. This CDR3 reads CASSSLGTGNTEAFF. The CDR3 bases are TGTGCCAGCAGCTCTCTCGGGACAGGGAACACTGAAGCTTTCTTT.